This T cell receptor beta chain was recovered during a study of glioma-infiltrating T cells. Whole-study findings and limits: Above-expected tissue-blood divergence occurred in all gliomas, most in low-grade ones. Very few CDR3 sequences were shared between tissue and blood.

The V and J ends lost 5 bases and 11 bases respectively, with 27 bases between them. Looked up from germline, CDR1 is SGHTA and CDR2 is FQGNSA. The CDR3 covers 16 residues. The iRepertoire nested amplicon-rescue multiplex PCR amplified TCR alpha and beta CDR3s from RNA. For one-step reverse transcription and amplification, about 85-400 ng of tissue mRNA or PBMC total RNA was used. TCRdb reprocessed the multiplex PCR reads with MiXCR, giving one entry per CDR3 protein. The sample has around 21,000 distinct CDR3 sequences, 20% to 25% seen once; the top ten hold around 13%. With respect to this clonotype: Its antigen is not identified. With a much larger clone just one base away, this may be a read error.

The source is a human donor with low-grade glioma or glioblastoma, undergoing nonglioma brain surgery, or in good health (not recorded which). This chain links TRBV7-2 with TRBJ1-1; D is uncertain. Sequencing used glioma tissue, nonneoplastic brain tissue, or PBMCs (not recorded which). The chain's CDR3 is CASSEKDVRARVGAFF. CDR3 coding DNA: TGTGCCAGCAGCGAGAAGGACGTTCGGGCCCGAGTTGGCGCTTTCTTT.